One sample yielded the 22 T cell receptor beta chains listed below, sequenced in a study of blood T cells in healthy people across ages. A sample-barcoded 5' primer and a J-beta primer mix were used in a second PCR of roughly 7 to 12 cycles. TCRdb re-called the 5' RACE reads with MiXCR, one entry per CDR3 protein. There are 1.4 million to 1.5 million distinct CDR3 sequences in the sample; approximately 38% occur only once, and 7.9% lies in the top ten. Sequencing input: blood. These receptor sequences come from a woman under 30 in good health.

The rearrangement links TRBV19 to TRBJ1-5, with D possibly matching TRBD1 (5 bases). The CDR3 sequence is 15 residues long. Germline CDR1 and CDR2: LNHDA and SQIVND (reference sequence). The CDR3 DNA is TGTGCTAGTGAACCCCGGGGGTATAGCAATCAGCCCCAGCATTTT. The encoded protein is CASEPRGYSNQPQHF.

Only a few counts were recorded for this clonotype. This sequence joins TRBV2 and TRBJ2-5; TRBD1 matches 10 bases. V was clipped by 2 bases and J by 11 bases; unmatched bases: 14. CDR1 is SNHLY, CDR2 FYNNEI, per germline. The CDR3 is 16 residues long. Written as DNA, the CDR3 is TGTGCCAGCAGTGAACTAGGGACAGGGGATCGCAATGAGCAGTACTTC. It is translated as CASSELGTGDRNEQYF.

This clonotype was found a few times. The CDR3 region is CASSPDRNTDTQYF. CDR3 DNA: TGTGCCAGCAGTCCAGACAGGAACACAGATACGCAGTATTTT. The rearrangement uses TRBV6-5 and TRBJ2-3; a weak D match, TRBD1 (6 bases). Germline CDR1 MNHEY, CDR2 SVGAGI. The CDR3 runs to 14 residues. V lost 5 bases and J lost 2, with 11 bases in between.

The chain joins TRBV6-1 to TRBJ2-5; 9 positions match TRBD1. V was clipped by 6 bases and J by 5 bases; unmatched bases: 10. There are 15 residues in the CDR3. Germline V gene lookup returns CDR1 MNHNS and CDR2 SASEGT. The CDR3 region is CASSRGTGTVETQYF. The CDR3 DNA reads as TGTGCCAGCAGCCGGGGGACAGGGACCGTCGAGACCCAGTACTTC.

J is TRBJ2-7 and V is TRBV29-1; 11 bases line up with TRBD1. The CDR3 has 15 residues. Germline lookup yields CDR1 SQVTM and CDR2 ANQGSEA. With V trimmed by 4 bases and J by 6 bases, 11 bases remained unmatched. CDR3 residues: CSVGGWDRGSREQYF. The CDR3 DNA follows: TGCAGCGTTGGGGGGTGGGACAGGGGGAGTCGCGAGCAGTACTTC.

This clonotype was observed a handful of times. V usage is TRBV4-1 and J usage is TRBJ2-7; D gene uncertain. Germline CDR1 MGHRA, CDR2 YSYEKL. The CDR3 has 14 residues. V dropped 5 bases and J dropped 3 bases, with 14 bases sitting between them. DNA of the CDR3: TGCGCCAGCAGCTTTAGCTATCCGAACTACGAGCAGTACTTC. The encoded protein is CASSFSYPNYEQYF.

The sample holds a few counts of this clonotype. This chain links TRBV28 with TRBJ1-4; tentatively, D is TRBD1 (6 bases). Germline CDR1 MDHEN, CDR2 SYDVKM. Deletions cut 6 bases from V and 6 bases from J, with 14 bases between. The CDR3 length is 14 residues. The CDR3 DNA is TGTGCCAGCAGGCCAACAGGGACTTATGAAAAACTGTTTTTT. Amino acid sequence: CASRPTGTYEKLFF.

The V and J genes are TRBV29-1 and TRBJ2-7, with D possibly being TRBD2 (6 bases). In germline, CDR1 is SQVTM, CDR2 ANQGSEA. The CDR3 is 10 amino acids. V lost 7 bases and J 10 bases, leaving 14 bases between the germline ends. CDR3 amino acids: CSAGEESQYF. Written as DNA, the CDR3 is TGCAGCGCCGGGGAGGAGTCCCAGTACTTC.

The chain recombines TRBV6-5 with TRBJ2-7, with D perhaps being TRBD1 or TRBD2 (5 bases each). The CDR3 has 16 amino acids. Germline CDR1 MNHEY, CDR2 SVGAGI. The V gene lost 0 bases and the J gene lost 4 bases, with 16 bases spanning the gap. The CDR3: CASSYSEGTGLYEQYF. In nucleotides, the CDR3 is TGTGCCAGCAGTTACTCGGAAGGGACCGGTCTGTACGAGCAGTACTTC.

This clonotype was seen a few times. V is TRBV7-9 and J is TRBJ1-1, with no clear D. The V gene lost 5 bases and the J gene lost 4 bases, with 23 bases spanning the gap. CDR1 and CDR2 (germline): SEHNR, FQNEAQ (reference sequence). This CDR3 has 17 residues. CDR3 amino acids: CASSLTFTRAAGTEAFF. The CDR3 DNA sequence: TGTGCCAGCAGCCTCACCTTTACCCGGGCGGCGGGCACTGAAGCTTTCTTT. The complete variable domain, with remaining parts taken from reference TRBV7-9 and TRBJ1-1, reads DTGVSQNPRHKITKRGQNVTFRCDPISEHNRLYWYRQTLGQGPEFLTYFQNEAQLEKSRLLSDRFSAERPKGSFSTLEIQRTEQGDSAMYLCASSLTFTRAAGTEAFFGQGTRLTVV.

This sequence joins TRBV6-5 and TRBJ2-7; TRBD1 matches at 9 bases. The germline V gene encodes CDR1 MNHEY and CDR2 SVGAGI. V was pared by 0 bases and J by 1 base, with 7 bases of the junction left unmatched. The CDR3 length is 17 residues. The CDR3 DNA follows: TGTGCCAGCAGTTACTCGAATCCGGGACAGGGATCCTACGAGCAGTACTTC. Its protein product is CASSYSNPGQGSYEQYF.

This clonotype showed up just a few times. The V gene is TRBV20-1, the J gene TRBJ1-2; D is unresolved. The CDR3 is 14 residues long. The germline V and J ends were trimmed by 4 bases and 1 base, with 13 bases remaining between them. Germline assignment: CDR1 DFQATT and CDR2 SNEGSKA (reference sequence). The DNA for the CDR3 is TGCAGTGCTACCTCGGGGTATGGTAACTATGGCTACACCTTC. It is translated as CSATSGYGNYGYTF.

J is TRBJ1-6 and V is TRBV2; maybe TRBD1 (5 bases). The CDR3 sequence is 14 residues long. V lost 1 base and J lost 8, with 9 bases in between. Germline V lookup: CDR1 SNHLY, CDR2 FYNNEI. Here the CDR3 DNA reads TGTGCCAGCAGTGAAGACAGGTGGGATTCACCCCTCCACTTT. Translating it yields CASSEDRWDSPLHF.

This chain joins TRBV4-1 and TRBJ2-7; 8 positions match TRBD1. Germline V gene lookup returns CDR1 MGHRA and CDR2 YSYEKL. Germline trimming cut 5 bases from V and 3 bases from J; bases unmatched to any gene: 9. The CDR3 has 15 residues. CDR3 protein: CASSIPGQGDYEQYF. The CDR3 region has the DNA TGCGCCAGCAGCATACCAGGACAGGGTGACTACGAGCAGTACTTC.

This chain uses TRBV4-2 with TRBJ2-2; D possibly corresponds to TRBD1 (5 bases). The CDR3 extends over 16 amino acids. Germline V lookup: CDR1 LGHNA, CDR2 YNFKEQ. The germline V and J ends were trimmed by 0 bases and 6 bases, with 14 bases remaining between them. The CDR3 reads CASSQDRGMIAGELFF. The CDR3 region has the DNA TGTGCCAGCAGCCAAGATAGGGGAATGATTGCCGGGGAGCTGTTTTTT.

This clonotype was observed once. The chain links TRBV29-1 to TRBJ2-2; 9 bases fit TRBD2. With V trimmed by 4 bases and J by 6 bases, 12 bases remained unmatched. The CDR3 runs 16 residues. Germline assignment: CDR1 SQVTM and CDR2 ANQGSEA. CDR3 sequence (DNA): TGCAGCGTTGGTGGGGGAGCGGGAGGTAGAGCCGGGGAGCTGTTTTTT. Translation: CSVGGGAGGRAGELFF.

This clonotype occurred a few times. The chain has TRBV29-1 and TRBJ2-5; 12 nucleotides line up with TRBD2. There are 14 residues in the CDR3. Looked up from germline, CDR1 is SQVTM and CDR2 is ANQGSEA. The V and J ends lost 3 bases and 4 bases, in that order; junction bases with no gene match: 3. The CDR3 loop is CSVDLAGGRETQYF. Written as DNA, the CDR3 is TGCAGCGTTGATCTAGCGGGGGGGCGAGAGACCCAGTACTTC.

V is TRBV18 and J is TRBJ1-2; D gene ambiguous. V was cut by 0 bases and J by 0 bases, with 11 bases left in between. CDR1 KGHSH and CDR2 LQKENI come from the germline V gene. This CDR3 is built from 16 residues. CDR3 loop: CASSPPYSRANYGYTF. For the CDR3, the DNA is TGTGCCAGCTCACCACCGTACAGCCGAGCTAACTATGGCTACACCTTC.

The table lists this clonotype with a few counts. The gene calls are TRBV29-1 and TRBJ2-3; D is unresolved. The germline CDR1 and CDR2 sequences are SQVTM and ANQGSEA. Between the trimmed V and J ends, which lost 3 bases and 4 bases, there was a span of 5 bases. This CDR3 has 11 amino acids. The CDR3 is CSVDSADTQYF. Written as DNA, the CDR3 is TGCAGCGTTGATTCCGCAGATACGCAGTATTTT.

Note on this clonotype: A read error is possible here, since a much larger clone lies one base away. V gene TRBV20-1 combines with J gene TRBJ2-1; no firm D call. TRBJ2-7 matches the DNA end more closely, so the J call is doubtful. Looked up from germline, CDR1 is DFQATT and CDR2 is SNEGSKA (reference sequence). The CDR3 is 12 residues long. The CDR3 loop is CSASGLYNEQYF. The CDR3, as DNA: TGCAGTGCTAGCGGGTTATACAATGAGCAGTACTTC.

In its sample, this clonotype was seen a few times. The J gene is TRBJ2-5, the V gene TRBV3-1; D unclear. The CDR3 is 17 amino acids. CDR1 and CDR2 from the germline V gene are LGHDT and YNNKEL (reference sequence). V was clipped by 4 bases and J by 0 bases, with 18 bases between them. The CDR3 loop reads CASSLTARTSYQETQYF. The CDR3 nucleotides read TGTGCCAGCAGCCTCACTGCAAGGACGTCGTACCAAGAGACCCAGTACTTC.

The V and J genes are TRBV20-1 and TRBJ2-4; 8 bases align to TRBD2. The DNA end favors TRBJ2-7, so the J call may be wrong. The CDR3 has 16 residues. From germline, CDR1 is DFQATT and CDR2 SNEGSKA (reference sequence). The CDR3 spells CSARLLAGAGQDEQYF. The CDR3 DNA reads as TGCAGTGCTAGATTGCTAGCGGGTGCGGGGCAAGACGAGCAGTACTTC.